Here is one T cell receptor (beta chain) with its context. Its antigen is undetermined. The sample comes from a study of cytomegalovirus exposure and HLA in healthy donors. Study results and limitations: More clonal expansion characterized HLA-associated TCR beta chains than equally common others in a later analysis. Researchers counted over 150 TCR beta chains as cytomegalovirus-associated. The later analysis indicated that the majority of CMV-associated TCR beta chains appeared HLA-restricted. Being productive about 87% or about 30% of the time was typical of most TCR beta V segments in an earlier analysis.

The primer mix had 60 Vbeta and 13 Jbeta primers. Profiled with immunoSEQ multiplex PCR; TCRdb holds only in-frame clones, not every one. The sample holds 170,000 or so clones, 65% to 85% seen once. Unmatched junction bases numbered 0, after V lost 0 bases and J lost 3 bases. The germline V gene has CDR1 SGHRS and CDR2 YFSETQ. CDR3 size: 16 residues. The rearrangement uses TRBV5-1 and TRBJ2-1; 13 bases are a match to TRBD2. The TCR sequence derives from a male donor in good health and CMV-seropositive. Sequencing was done on a sample of PBMCs. CDR3 nucleotide sequence: TGCGCCAGCAGCTTGGGGACTAGCGGGGGCTACAATGAGCAGTTCTTC. This gives the protein CASSLGTSGGYNEQFF.